Here is one TCR beta chain with its context. TCRdb reanalyzed the PCR reads with MiXCR. In the table there are about 70,000 clones, about 17% of which are singletons. This sample was taken from a study of metastatic and nonmetastatic thyroid tumors. Patients had received no treatment of any kind before thyroid surgery. This receptor was obtained from a female donor with papillary thyroid cancer or a benign thyroid nodule (not recorded which). Some clones in this sample may be carry-over from other donors' samples. The sequenced sample consisted of blood.

The CDR3 bases are TGTGCCACCAGCAGGGGAGCCGTGACCCACTACCTCTCTGGAAACACCATATATTTT. Its translation: CATSRGAVTHYLSGNTIYF. The V call is TRBV15, the J call TRBJ1-3; D uncertain. Germline V gene lookup returns CDR1 LNHNV and CDR2 YYDKDF (reference sequence). The CDR3 extends over 19 amino acids. Trimming stripped 3 bases from V and 0 bases from J, with 21 bases between. Based on the CDR3 plus reference TRBV15 and TRBJ1-3, the full variable domain is DAMVIQNPRYQVTQFGKPVTLSCSQTLNHNVMYWYQQKSSQAPKLLFHYYDKDFNNEADTPDNFQSRRPNTSFCFLDIRSPGLGDTAMYLCATSRGAVTHYLSGNTIYFGEGSWLTVV.